This T cell receptor (beta chain) was obtained from a study of shared clonotypes between healthy human individuals. Study at large: Researchers assigned three CD4 naive, three CD4 memory, two CD8 naive and one CD8 memory plate to each donor. Study outcomes and limitations: Clonotypes that were shared across four donors made up about 5.1% of naive CD4 clonotypes.

As concerns this clone: Its antigen is unknown.

Measured with immunoSEQ multiplex PCR; TCRdb has only the in-frame clones, and not every one. Among about 980,000 clones listed, approximately 76% were seen once. Germline CDR1 and CDR2: MNHNS and SASEGT. V trimming: 6 bases; J trimming: 0 bases; junction bases outside the gene matches: 1. The CDR3 extends over 14 amino acids. Sequencing was carried out using memory CD4+ T cells sorted from blood. Noted subset: CD45RA-negative fraction. This TCR was recovered from a man in his late teens or twenties in good health. The chain has TRBV6-1 and TRBJ2-7; 11 nucleotides align to TRBD1. The CDR3 DNA reads as TGTGCCAGCAGGGGACAGGGGGTCTCCTACGAGCAGTACTTC. Its protein product is CASRGQGVSYEQYF.